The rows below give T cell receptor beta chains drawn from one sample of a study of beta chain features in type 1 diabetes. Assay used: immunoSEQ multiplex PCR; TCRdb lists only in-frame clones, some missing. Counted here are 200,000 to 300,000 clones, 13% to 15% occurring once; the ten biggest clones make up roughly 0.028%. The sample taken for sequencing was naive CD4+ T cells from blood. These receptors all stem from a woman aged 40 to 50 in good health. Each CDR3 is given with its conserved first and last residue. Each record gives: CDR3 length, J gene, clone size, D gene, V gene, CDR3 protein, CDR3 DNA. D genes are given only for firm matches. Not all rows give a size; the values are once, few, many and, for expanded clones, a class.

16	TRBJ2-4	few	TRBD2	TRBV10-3	CAISESGLAGGNIQYF	TGTGCCATCAGTGAGTCAGGCCTAGCGGGGGGAAACATTCAGTACTTC
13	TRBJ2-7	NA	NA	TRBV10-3	CAISDRRGYEQYF	TGTGCCATCAGTGACCGCAGGGGCTACGAGCAGTACTTC
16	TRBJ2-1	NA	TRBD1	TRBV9	CASSVGGQAPVNEQFF	TGTGCCAGCAGCGTAGGGGGACAGGCCCCTGTCAATGAGCAGTTCTTC
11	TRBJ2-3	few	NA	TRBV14	CASSLGGTQYF	TGTGCCAGCAGCCTAGGAGGTACGCAGTATTTT
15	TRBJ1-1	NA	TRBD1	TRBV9	CASSPHGTGMAEAFF	TGTGCCAGCAGCCCTCACGGGACAGGGATGGCTGAAGCTTTCTTT
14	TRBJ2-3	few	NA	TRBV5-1	CASSLDSLTDTQYF	TGCGCCAGCAGCTTGGACAGTCTCACAGATACGCAGTATTTT
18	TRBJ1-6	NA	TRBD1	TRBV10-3	CAISEAGQGSRKDSPLHF	TGTGCCATCAGTGAGGCAGGACAGGGTTCACGTAAAGATTCACCCCTCCACTTT
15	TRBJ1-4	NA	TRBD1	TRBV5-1	CASSFEGTGAEKLFF	TGCGCCAGCAGCTTTGAGGGGACAGGGGCTGAAAAACTGTTTTTT
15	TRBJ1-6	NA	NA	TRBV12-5	CASGQGSSYNSPLHF	TGTGCTAGTGGACAGGGCAGCTCCTATAATTCACCCCTCCACTTT
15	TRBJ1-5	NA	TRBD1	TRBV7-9	CASSRGTDSNQPQHF	TGTGCCAGCAGCCGAGGGACAGATTCGAATCAGCCCCAGCATTTT
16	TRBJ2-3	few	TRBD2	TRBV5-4	CASSYASGGSTDTQYF	TGTGCCAGCAGTTACGCTAGCGGGGGCAGCACAGATACGCAGTATTTT
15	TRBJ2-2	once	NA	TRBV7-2	CASSQRGGNTGELFF	TGCGCCAGCAGCCAAAGAGGGGGAAACACCGGGGAGCTGTTTTTT
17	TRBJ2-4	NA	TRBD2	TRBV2	CASRVPGLGAGGLVQYF	TGTGCCAGCAGAGTTCCGGGACTAGGGGCTGGGGGCCTCGTTCAGTACTTC
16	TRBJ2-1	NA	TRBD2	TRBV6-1	CASSERGGGAYNEQFF	TGTGCCAGCAGTGAACGCGGCGGGGGGGCATACAATGAGCAGTTCTTC
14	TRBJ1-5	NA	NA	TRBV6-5	CASSYSRGNQPQHF	TGTGCCAGCAGTTACTCGCGGGGGAATCAGCCCCAGCATTTT
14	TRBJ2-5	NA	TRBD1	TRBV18	CASSPIDRGETQYF	TGTGCCAGCTCACCAATCGACAGGGGAGAGACCCAGTACTTC
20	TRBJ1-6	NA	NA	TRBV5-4	CASSLVRAGGRLGDNSPLHF	TGTGCCAGCAGCTTGGTGCGGGCAGGCGGTCGGCTCGGCGATAATTCACCCCTCCACTTT
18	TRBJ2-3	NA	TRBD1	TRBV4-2	CASSQGATGTGRTDTQYF	TGTGCCAGCAGCCAAGGGGCAACCGGGACAGGGCGCACAGATACGCAGTATTTT
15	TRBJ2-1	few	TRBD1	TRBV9	CASSGQGAHVAEQFF	TGTGCCAGCAGCGGACAGGGGGCGCATGTGGCTGAGCAGTTCTTC
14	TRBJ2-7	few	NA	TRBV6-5	CASRTQGPSYEQYF	TGTGCCAGCAGGACACAGGGTCCCTCCTACGAGCAGTACTTC
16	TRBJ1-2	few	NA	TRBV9	CASSVSDGATNYGYTF	TGTGCCAGCAGCGTATCTGATGGGGCGACTAACTATGGCTACACCTTC
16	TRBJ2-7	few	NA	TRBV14	CASSQAVSDRSYEQYF	TGTGCCAGCAGCCAAGCCGTCTCAGACAGGTCCTACGAGCAGTACTTC
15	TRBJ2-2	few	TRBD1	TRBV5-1	CASSLQGANTGELFF	TGCGCCAGCAGCTTGCAGGGGGCAAACACCGGGGAGCTGTTTTTT
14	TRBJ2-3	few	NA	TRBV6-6	CASGNRERSDTQYF	TGTGCCAGCGGGAACAGGGAAAGGTCAGATACGCAGTATTTT
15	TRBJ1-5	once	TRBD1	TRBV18	CASSPNRGSDQPQHF	TGTGCCAGCTCACCGAACAGGGGGTCGGATCAGCCCCAGCATTTT
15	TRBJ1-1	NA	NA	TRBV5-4	CASSSQRTLNTEAFF	TGTGCCAGCAGCTCGCAAAGGACACTCAACACTGAAGCTTTCTTT
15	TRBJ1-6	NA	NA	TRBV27	CASSFRGNYNSPLHF	TGTGCCAGCAGTTTCCGGGGAAACTATAATTCACCCCTCCACTTT
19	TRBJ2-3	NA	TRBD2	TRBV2	CASSTWKPIAGGGTDTQYF	TGTGCCAGCAGCACCTGGAAGCCGATAGCGGGGGGTGGGACAGATACGCAGTATTTT
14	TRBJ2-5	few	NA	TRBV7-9	CASSPGLGVETQYF	TGTGCCAGCAGCCCGGGACTGGGGGTGGAGACCCAGTACTTC
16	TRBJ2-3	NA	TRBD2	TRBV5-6	CASSELGTSGTDTQYF	TGTGCCAGCAGCGAACTGGGGACTAGCGGCACAGATACGCAGTATTTT
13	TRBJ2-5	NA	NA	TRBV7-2	CASSTYRSETQYF	TGTGCCAGCAGCACCTACAGGAGCGAGACCCAGTACTTC
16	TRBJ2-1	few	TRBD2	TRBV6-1	CASSEFVSSGYNEQFF	TGTGCCAGCAGTGAATTTGTGTCTAGCGGATACAATGAGCAGTTCTTC
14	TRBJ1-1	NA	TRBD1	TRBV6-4	CASSVSGGNTEAFF	TGTGCCAGCAGTGTTTCAGGGGGCAACACTGAAGCTTTCTTT
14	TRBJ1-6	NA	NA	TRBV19	CASTVQGGNSPLHF	TGTGCCAGTACCGTCCAGGGAGGCAATTCACCCCTCCACTTT
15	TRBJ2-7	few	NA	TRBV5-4	CARIRGSDKTGEQYF	TGTGCCAGAATACGGGGTAGCGACAAAACTGGGGAGCAGTACTTC
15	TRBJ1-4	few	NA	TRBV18	CASSPTTGPNEKLFF	TGTGCCAGCTCACCTACGACAGGACCTAATGAAAAACTGTTTTTT